The 10 T cell receptor beta chains below all came from one sample that was sequenced in a study of shared clonotypes between healthy human individuals. Sequencing was performed with immunoSEQ multiplex PCR; in TCRdb, only in-frame clones are kept and a portion is missing. This sample has 450,000 or so clones, with around 77% found just once. Sequencing was done on a sample of PBMCs. The receptors here all came from a woman aged 40 to 50 in good health. Some clones in this sample may be carry-over from other donors' samples.

The rearrangement uses TRBV2 and TRBJ2-3, with 9 bases lining up with TRBD2. This CDR3 region has 17 residues. CDR1 SNHLY and CDR2 FYNNEI come from the germline V gene. Trimming cost V 3 bases and J 5 bases; bases outside gene matches: 12. The CDR3 DNA reads as TGTGCCAGCAGTGAGGAAATGGCGGGAGGGCCGCTAGATACGCAGTATTTT. Protein sequence: CASSEEMAGGPLDTQYF.

In this sample, this clone turned up a few times. The V gene is TRBV27, the J gene TRBJ2-7; no clear D gene. Germline loops: CDR1 MNHEY, CDR2 SMNVEV (reference sequence). The ends were cut back, 5 bases at V and 6 bases at J, with 14 bases in the middle. The CDR3 has 13 residues. This chain's CDR3 is CASSTRQGLEQYF. The CDR3 coding sequence is TGTGCCAGCAGTACCCGACAAGGGCTCGAGCAGTACTTC.

This clone was picked up a small number of times. The chain employs TRBV29-1 and TRBJ2-3, with D possibly TRBD1 on 5 matching bases. The V end was cut by 3 bases, the J end by 1 base, with 11 bases between. Germline assignment: CDR1 SQVTM and CDR2 ANQGSEA. The CDR3 contains 14 residues. CDR3 in amino acids: CSVEAKTGTDTQYF. CDR3 DNA: TGCAGCGTTGAGGCTAAGACAGGCACAGATACGCAGTATTTT.

This chain links TRBV18 with TRBJ1-1; unclear D gene. This CDR3 spans 13 amino acids. V lost 1 base and J 8 bases, leaving 11 bases between the germline ends. Per germline, CDR1 KGHSH and CDR2 LQKENI. As DNA, the CDR3 is TGTGCCAGCTCACCACGGGAGGGCCGCGAAGCTTTCTTT. This encodes CASSPREGREAFF.

The rearrangement uses TRBV7-9 and TRBJ2-1; weak D call: TRBD1 (6 bases). This CDR3 has 14 amino acids. The germline CDR1 and CDR2 sequences are SEHNR and FQNEAQ (reference sequence). V was trimmed by 4 bases and J by 10 bases, leaving 17 bases between them. DNA of the CDR3: TGTGCCAGCAGCTCCCCTCGGACAGTGCAGGAGCAGTTCTTC. It yields the protein CASSSPRTVQEQFF.

This chain links TRBV28 with TRBJ1-4; TRBD1 matches 9 bases. Germline V CDR1 and CDR2: MDHEN, SYDVKM. J lost 6 bases, V lost 8 bases, and 4 bases had no gene match. This CDR3 has 13 residues. The CDR3 here is CASWGQGYEKLFF. The CDR3 nucleotides are TGTGCCAGCTGGGGACAGGGCTATGAAAAACTGTTTTTT. The full variable domain, rest sourced from reference TRBV28 and TRBJ1-4, is DVKVTQSSRYLVKRTGEKVFLECVQDMDHENMFWYRQDPGLGLRLIYFSYDVKMKEKGDIPEGYSVSREKKERFSLILESASTNQTSMYLCASWGQGYEKLFFGSGTQLSVL.

The gene calls are TRBV7-3 and TRBJ2-2; possible D gene TRBD2, 6 bases. CDR1 and CDR2 (germline): SGHTA, FQGTGA. The CDR3 spans 15 residues. The V gene lost 1 base and the J gene lost 5 bases, with 11 bases spanning the gap. The CDR3 nucleotides read TGTGCCAGCAGCTTAATGGGGACTCAGACCGGGGAGCTGTTTTTT. This translates into CASSLMGTQTGELFF.

The V gene is TRBV28, the J gene TRBJ1-2, with 11 bases lining up with TRBD1. Germline V gene lookup returns CDR1 MDHEN and CDR2 SYDVKM. CDR3 length: 13 amino acids. V lost 8 bases, J lost 8 bases, and 7 bases stayed unmatched. The CDR3 DNA is TGTGCCAGCGGAGGGACAGGGGGTCGAGGCTACACCTTC. Translation gives CASGGTGGRGYTF.

Only a few counts were recorded for this clone. The V gene is TRBV2, the J gene TRBJ2-5, with a possible D match to TRBD1 (6 bases). V lost 4 bases, J lost 4 bases, and 13 bases lay in between. Germline CDR1 is SNHLY and CDR2 is FYNNEI. This CDR3 comprises 14 residues. This chain's CDR3 is CASSGDKGRETQYF. CDR3 coding DNA: TGTGCCAGCAGTGGGGACAAGGGCCGAGAGACCCAGTACTTC.

This clone was counted between two and nine times. This likely stems from a read error, as it lies one base from a far larger clone. The chain carries TRBV29-1 and TRBJ2-2; D possibly corresponds to TRBD2 (6 bases). Germline V gene data show CDR1 as SQVTM and CDR2 as ANQGSEA. The length of the CDR3 is 14 residues. The CDR3 here is CSVEDGGATGGLFF. In nucleotides, the CDR3 is TGCAGCGTTGAAGATGGCGGGGCCACCGGGGGGCTGTTTTTT.